This T cell receptor beta chain was sequenced in a study of CD8+ T cells in alopecia areata. Study at large: Patients in the study were on tofacitinib for 6 to 18 months, then off it for 6 months.

Details on this clone: The antigen remains unidentified.

Once RNA had been extracted, it was reverse transcribed into cDNA to act as the sequencing template. TCRdb keeps only in-frame clones here, not all; method: immunoSEQ multiplex PCR. The sample holds under 250,000 clones, 50% to 70% seen once. This CDR3 comprises 13 residues. V lost 0 bases, J lost 6 bases, and 11 bases lay in between. Germline CDR1 SQVTM, CDR2 ANQGSEA. Findings and limits, study-wide: Mice gave a clearer picture of TCR sharing than patients did, possibly for HLA-related reasons. Compared with normal scalp, lesional scalp had higher clonality and more expanded CD8+ clones.

This material consisted of CD4+ T cells sorted from blood, taken at week 0. The TCR comes from a human donor with alopecia areata. V and J are TRBV29-1 and TRBJ1-2; TRBD1 is a possible D gene (5 bases). The CDR3 region has the DNA TGCAGCGTTGAAGAAGGGGTGAGAAATGGCTACACCTTC. Translating it yields CSVEEGVRNGYTF.